These 22 T cell receptor beta chains were sequenced from one sample in a study of response to subunit inactivated influenza vaccine. MiXCR was run by TCRdb on the RT-PCR reads, yielding one entry per CDR3 protein. The sample carries about 520,000 distinct CDR3 sequences, approximately 10% recorded once. Here the sequenced sample was PBMCs from blood, taken more than 35 days after vaccination. The receptors shown here come from a middle-aged man who received an inactivated influenza vaccine.

This clonotype was observed a handful of times. The chain has TRBV7-2 and TRBJ2-7; no reliable D call. The germline CDR1 and CDR2 sequences are SGHTA and FQGNSA. V was cut by 3 bases and J by 1 base, with 13 bases left in between. The CDR3 loop spans 15 amino acids. The CDR3 coding sequence is TGTGCCAGCAGCTTGCGATACACTGATTCCTACGAGCAGTACTTC. It is translated as CASSLRYTDSYEQYF. Based on the CDR3 plus reference TRBV7-2 and TRBJ2-7, the full variable domain is GAGVSQSPSNKVTEKGKDVELRCDPISGHTALYWYRQSLGQGLEFLIYFQGNSAPDKSGLPSDRFSAERTGGSVSTLTIQRTQQEDSAVYLCASSLRYTDSYEQYFGPGTRLTVT.

This clonotype was recorded at least ten times. CDR3 coding DNA: TGCGCCAGCAGCCAAGGGGCAGGGGGAGAGGAGACCCAGTACTTC. Translated: CASSQGAGGEETQYF. The chain uses TRBV4-3 and TRBJ2-5; 7 bases line up with TRBD1. Germline values: CDR1 LGHNA, CDR2 YSLEER. This CDR3 is built from 15 residues. V dropped 1 base and J dropped 5; count of bases not matched to a gene: 7.

This clonotype has a count of ten or more. The gene calls are TRBV5-1 and TRBJ2-5; either TRBD1 or TRBD2 may fit D (5 bases each). Germline V CDR1 and CDR2: SGHRS, YFSETQ. This CDR3 region has 16 residues. V lost 2 bases and J lost 4, with 18 bases in between. This chain's CDR3 is CASSFDGTAAGETQYF. The CDR3, as DNA: TGCGCCAGCAGCTTCGACGGGACGGCGGCAGGAGAGACCCAGTACTTC.

This clonotype has a handful of counts. V and J are TRBV18 and TRBJ2-2, with 7 bases identical to TRBD1. Germline CDR1 KGHSH, CDR2 LQKENI. Trimming removed 7 bases from V and 7 bases from J; junction bases left unmatched: 12. The CDR3 is made up of 15 amino acids. CDR3 amino acids: CASCPTGRQSGELFF. CDR3 nucleotides: TGTGCCAGCTGCCCGACAGGGCGGCAAAGCGGGGAGCTGTTTTTT.

The V gene is TRBV12-3 or TRBV12-4, the J gene TRBJ2-1; D is possibly TRBD2 (7 bases). V shed 7 bases and J shed 3 bases, with 16 bases lying between them. This CDR3 has 15 residues. In DNA form, the CDR3 reads TGTGCCAGCACCCGCCGGGGGGCTGGCTACAATGAGCAGTTCTTC. Protein product: CASTRRGAGYNEQFF.

This clonotype was observed many times. The genes are TRBV9 and TRBJ2-1; 11 nucleotides agree with TRBD2. With V trimmed by 3 bases and J by 5 bases, 13 bases remained unmatched. This CDR3 has 18 amino acids. The germline V gene encodes CDR1 SGDLS and CDR2 YYNGEE. CDR3 DNA: TGTGCCAGCAGCGAGGCCCCTTCCGGGACTAGCGGTAACAATGAGCAGTTCTTC. Translating gives CASSEAPSGTSGNNEQFF. Complete variable domain (other parts from reference TRBV9 and TRBJ2-1): DSGVTQTPKHLITATGQRVTLRCSPRSGDLSVYWYQQSLDQGLQFLIQYYNGEERAKGNILERFSAQQFPDLHSELNLSSLELGDSALYFCASSEAPSGTSGNNEQFFGPGTRLTVL.

There are a few counts of this clonotype. This rearrangement joins TRBV2 to TRBJ1-2; 10 bases line up with TRBD1. The CDR3 sequence is 13 residues long. Trimming removed 3 bases from V and 8 bases from J; junction bases left unmatched: 3. The germline CDR1 and CDR2 sequences are SNHLY and FYNNEI. The CDR3 spells CASSEDRGRGYTF. The CDR3 DNA is TGTGCCAGCAGTGAGGACAGGGGGAGAGGCTACACCTTC.

This clonotype was observed a few times. The chain combines TRBV4-1 with TRBJ2-5; weak D call: TRBD2 (5 bases). CDR1 and CDR2 (germline): MGHRA, YSYEKL. Deletions cut 2 bases from V and 5 bases from J, with 15 bases between. This CDR3 has 15 amino acids. The CDR3 DNA follows: TGCGCCAGCAGCCAATGGTGGGCAACGGGGGAGACCCAGTACTTC. Its protein is CASSQWWATGETQYF.

This clonotype was detected only a few times. The chain joins TRBV5-6 to TRBJ2-5; TRBD1 is a possible D gene (5 bases). Germline V CDR1 and CDR2: SGHDT, YYEEEE. Trimming shortened V by 3 bases and J by 0 bases, and 15 bases separated the two germline ends. CDR3 length: 16 residues. CDR3 nucleotides: TGTGCCAGCAGCTGGGTTCGCCAGGGTTACCAAGAGACCCAGTACTTC. This sequence encodes CASSWVRQGYQETQYF.

The V gene is TRBV7-9, the J gene TRBJ1-1; possible D gene TRBD1, 5 bases. Trimming removed 0 bases at V and 1 base at J, with 9 bases between. The CDR3 consists of 15 residues. CDR1 and CDR2 (germline): SEHNR, FQNEAQ (reference sequence). The DNA of the CDR3 is TGTGCCAGCAGCTTAGCGCAGGGAACGAACACTGAAGCTTTCTTT. Amino acid sequence: CASSLAQGTNTEAFF.

Note on this clonotype: The germline gene is not matched at one end of the junction; a read error may be the cause. This chain joins TRBV20-1 and TRBJ1-2; tentative D call: TRBD1 (6 bases). Germline V gene lookup returns CDR1 DFQATT and CDR2 SNEGSKA (reference sequence). CDR3 length equals 14 residues. CDR3 DNA sequence: TGCAGTGCCAGAGTCGTTTTCAGGGGTTCTGGCTACACCTTC. It codes for CSARVVFRGSGYTF.

In this sample, this clonotype turned up a few times. CDR3 amino acids: CASSYSRRGGEGVEQYF. The DNA for the CDR3 is TGTGCCAGCAGTTACTCGCGGCGGGGGGGCGAAGGAGTCGAGCAGTACTTC. This chain joins TRBV6-5 and TRBJ2-7; 9 bases align to TRBD2. Per the germline V gene, CDR1 is MNHEY and CDR2 is SVGAGI. CDR3 length: 17 residues. J lost 6 bases, V lost 0 bases, and 12 bases had no gene match.

The chain couples TRBV5-1 to TRBJ1-5; D not resolved. This CDR3 is 14 amino acids long. V was cut by 0 bases and J by 7 bases, with 11 bases left in between. CDR1 is SGHRS, CDR2 YFSETQ, per germline. The CDR3 DNA sequence: TGCGCCAGCAGCTTGGGAGAATTCGGACAGCCCCAGCATTTT. The encoded protein is CASSLGEFGQPQHF.

This clonotype came up a few times. The chain couples TRBV25-1 to TRBJ2-1; D may correspond to TRBD1 or TRBD2 (6 bases each). There are 16 residues in the CDR3. V was pared by 4 bases and J by 0 bases, with 13 bases between. Per germline, CDR1 MGHDK and CDR2 SYGVNS. The CDR3 DNA reads as TGTGCCAGCAGTGGGTGGCGGGACACCTCCTACAATGAGCAGTTCTTC. Its protein is CASSGWRDTSYNEQFF.

This chain joins TRBV15 and TRBJ1-2; the D is unclear. Germline lookup yields CDR1 LNHNV and CDR2 YYDKDF (reference sequence). The CDR3 totals 14 residues. V lost 1 base to trimming and J lost 0 bases, with 6 bases between them. The CDR3 DNA reads TGTGCCACCAGCAGAGGTGGGGCTAACTATGGCTACACCTTC. It yields the protein CATSRGGANYGYTF. Full variable domain (outside the CDR3, taken from reference TRBV15 and TRBJ1-2): DAMVIQNPRYQVTQFGKPVTLSCSQTLNHNVMYWYQQKSSQAPKLLFHYYDKDFNNEADTPDNFQSRRPNTSFCFLDIRSPGLGDTAMYLCATSRGGANYGYTFGSGTRLTVV.

The chain uses TRBV20-1 and TRBJ2-2; D is unclear. Trimming removed 2 bases at V and 3 bases at J, with 13 bases between. The germline CDR1 and CDR2 sequences are DFQATT and SNEGSKA (reference sequence). This CDR3 spans 15 amino acids. The CDR3 spells CSARSMDPYTGELFF. The CDR3, as DNA: TGCAGTGCTAGATCAATGGACCCATACACCGGGGAGCTGTTTTTT.

Regarding this clonotype: Mismatch with germline at one junction end may stem from a read error. The J gene is TRBJ2-7, the V gene TRBV2; 11 nucleotides line up with TRBD2. This CDR3 is 14 amino acids long. Germline CDR1 SNHLY, CDR2 FYNNEI. The CDR3 here is CASRDSGGAYEQYF. CDR3 sequence (DNA): TGTGCCAGCCGTGATAGCGGGGGGGCGTACGAGCAGTACTTC.

This clonotype came up many times. CDR3 nucleotide sequence: TGCGCCAGCAGCCCTACGGCGGGGGAGTACACAGATACGCAGTATTTT. This translates into CASSPTAGEYTDTQYF. The genes are TRBV5-1 and TRBJ2-3; 7 bases align to TRBD2. This CDR3 spans 16 amino acids. Germline CDR1 and CDR2: SGHRS and YFSETQ. V trimming: 4 bases; J trimming: 2 bases; junction bases outside the gene matches: 10.

The sample holds a few counts of this clonotype. This chain links TRBV3-1 with TRBJ2-3; 9 bases match TRBD2. CDR1 and CDR2 (germline): LGHDT, YNNKEL (reference sequence). V trimming: 3 bases; J trimming: 5 bases; junction bases outside the gene matches: 9. This CDR3 comprises 16 residues. CDR3 coding DNA: TGTGCCAGCAGCCACCTAAAGCGGGGGGCGGGAGATACGCAGTATTTT. The encoded protein is CASSHLKRGAGDTQYF.

The rearrangement joins TRBV6-2 or TRBV6-3 to TRBJ2-5; TRBD2 agrees at 10 bases. The CDR3 runs to 17 residues. V dropped 4 bases and J dropped 1; count of bases not matched to a gene: 9. CDR1 is MNHEY and CDR2 is SVGEGT in the germline V gene. DNA of the CDR3: TGTGCCAGCAGTTCCTTAGCGGGAGGCCCTTTCCAAGAGACCCAGTACTTC. As protein: CASSSLAGGPFQETQYF.

This clonotype was observed at least ten times. CDR3 in amino acids: CASRIISGANVLTF. The CDR3 DNA follows: TGTGCCAGCAGGATTATCTCTGGGGCCAACGTCCTGACTTTC. V usage is TRBV6-1 and J usage is TRBJ2-6; no definite D call. Trimming took off 6 bases at V and 0 bases at J, with 6 bases between the two ends. This CDR3 is 14 amino acids long. From germline, CDR1 is MNHNS and CDR2 SASEGT.

This clonotype was counted at least ten times. The chain combines TRBV7-8 with TRBJ2-1; no clear D. This CDR3 is 14 amino acids long. The germline CDR1 and CDR2 sequences are SGHVS and FQNEAQ. V lost 1 base and J lost 8, with 12 bases in between. CDR3 in amino acids: CASSLGGGRHEQFF. CDR3 bases: TGTGCCAGCAGCTTAGGAGGTGGCCGCCATGAGCAGTTCTTC. The whole variable domain, filled in from reference TRBV7-8 and TRBJ2-1, reads GAGVSQSPRYKVAKRGQDVALRCDPISGHVSLFWYQQALGQGPEFLTYFQNEAQLDKSGLPSDRFFAERPEGSVSTLKIQRTQQEDSAVYLCASSLGGGRHEQFFGPGTRLTVL.